These 31 T cell receptor beta chains came from one sample sequenced in a study of blood T cell repertoires in COVID-19. TCRdb's copy holds only in-frame clones and misses some; the assay was immunoSEQ multiplex PCR. Here the sample spans about 230,000 clones, around four fifths being singletons. The specimen sequenced was peripheral blood. The receptors originated from a woman aged 65 to 85 with active or convalescent COVID-19.

The genes are TRBV6-5 and TRBJ2-5; 8 nucleotides agree with TRBD1. From germline, CDR1 is MNHEY and CDR2 SVGAGI. With 5 bases clipped from V and 5 bases from J, the junction kept 4 bases outside the gene matches. The CDR3 runs 13 residues. This CDR3 is CASSQGARETQYF. The CDR3 DNA is TGTGCCAGCAGTCAGGGGGCGCGGGAGACCCAGTACTTC.

The rearrangement joins TRBV28 to TRBJ1-1; D is undetermined. CDR3 length equals 12 residues. The germline V and J ends were trimmed by 3 bases and 5 bases, with 7 bases remaining between them. CDR1 and CDR2 from the germline V gene are MDHEN and SYDVKM. CDR3 amino acids: CASSLSPTEAFF. As DNA, the CDR3 is TGTGCCAGCAGTTTGAGTCCGACTGAAGCTTTCTTT.

The J gene is TRBJ2-3, the V gene TRBV19; TRBD1 matches 7 bases. V lost 7 bases to trimming and J lost 3 bases; unmatched junction nucleotides: 4. The germline V gene has CDR1 LNHDA and CDR2 SQIVND (reference sequence). The CDR3 is 13 residues long. This CDR3 is CASTPGGTDTQYF. In DNA, the CDR3 is TGTGCCAGTACCCCAGGGGGAACAGATACGCAGTATTTT.

The J gene is TRBJ2-3, the V gene TRBV5-1; D might be TRBD1 (5 bases). The length of the CDR3 is 16 residues. The V gene's germline CDR1 is SGHRS and CDR2 YFSETQ. With 1 base removed from V and 0 bases from J, the gap between germline ends came to 12 bases. The DNA of the CDR3 is TGCGCCAGCAGCTTGACAGGACCCTCTAGCACAGATACGCAGTATTTT. It specifies CASSLTGPSSTDTQYF.

Remarks on this clone: Different DNA sequences within this sample yield the same CDR3. V gene TRBV18 combines with J gene TRBJ1-1; D unresolved. The V end lost 4 bases, the J end lost 7 bases, and 10 bases lay between the germline ends. The CDR3 has 12 amino acids. Germline assignment: CDR1 KGHSH and CDR2 LQKENI. As DNA, the CDR3 is TGTGCCAGCTCACTAGACCGGGGTGAAGCTTTCTTT. This gives the protein CASSLDRGEAFF.

The CDR3 here is CASSYSTGGGYEQYF. CDR3 in DNA: TGTGCCAGCAGTTACTCGACAGGGGGCGGCTACGAGCAGTACTTC. The V and J genes are TRBV6-5 and TRBJ2-7, with 10 bases matching TRBD1. V trimming: 0 bases; J trimming: 3 bases; junction bases outside the gene matches: 2. The CDR3 extends over 15 amino acids. CDR1 and CDR2 from the germline V gene are MNHEY and SVGAGI.

The chain carries TRBV9 and TRBJ2-7; D possibly corresponds to TRBD2 (5 bases). This CDR3 comprises 13 residues. V shed 4 bases and J shed 10 bases, with 18 bases lying between them. Germline V lookup: CDR1 SGDLS, CDR2 YYNGEE. In DNA form, the CDR3 reads TGTGCCAGCAGCAATTCGGGGTCCACGGTACAGTACTTC. The encoded protein is CASSNSGSTVQYF.

The chain uses TRBV24-1 and TRBJ2-1; a possible D gene is TRBD2 (6 bases). CDR3 length: 19 residues. Germline lookup yields CDR1 KGHDR and CDR2 SFDVKD. The V and J ends lost 5 bases and 6 bases respectively, with 28 bases between them. CDR3 protein: CATSGLGLGIRELANEQFF. Here the CDR3 DNA reads TGTGCCACCAGTGGTCTGGGGCTGGGGATACGGGAGTTGGCCAATGAGCAGTTCTTC.

The rearrangement joins TRBV2 to TRBJ2-2, with TRBD2 matching over 7 bases. CDR1 SNHLY and CDR2 FYNNEI come from the germline V gene. Losses at the gene ends were 4 bases for V and 4 bases for J; bases not matched to a gene: 9. The CDR3 is 16 residues long. The CDR3 reads CASSGGLSEGTGELFF. The DNA for the CDR3 is TGTGCCAGCAGTGGGGGACTAAGCGAAGGCACCGGGGAGCTGTTTTTT.

The chain combines TRBV5-8 with TRBJ2-2, with D possibly TRBD2 on 6 matching bases. Germline CDR1 SGHTS, CDR2 YDEGEE. The CDR3 sequence is 15 residues long. V lost 4 bases and J lost 0, with 10 bases in between. The CDR3 spells CASSLGTSNTGELFF. The CDR3 DNA sequence: TGTGCCAGCAGCCTCGGGACTTCGAACACCGGGGAGCTGTTTTTT.

V is TRBV5-6 and J is TRBJ2-3; D might be TRBD2 (6 bases). The V gene's germline CDR1 is SGHDT and CDR2 YYEEEE. CDR3 size: 15 residues. V was cut by 4 bases and J by 0 bases, with 12 bases left in between. CDR3 DNA: TGTGCCAGCAGCCTCGGGACTCTGAGCACAGATACGCAGTATTTT. Amino acid sequence: CASSLGTLSTDTQYF.

This sequence joins TRBV5-1 and TRBJ2-7, with 8 positions matching TRBD1. With V trimmed by 4 bases and J by 3 bases, 9 bases remained unmatched. Germline assignment: CDR1 SGHRS and CDR2 YFSETQ. This CDR3 has 15 amino acids. CDR3 sequence reads: CASSLSGQVRYEQYF. The CDR3 DNA is TGCGCCAGCAGCCTATCGGGACAGGTACGCTACGAGCAGTACTTC.

The chain uses TRBV14 and TRBJ1-1; TRBD1 matches at 12 bases. CDR3 length: 15 residues. Germline V CDR1 and CDR2: SGHDN, FVKESK. Trimming took 1 base from V and 8 from J; bases not matched to a gene: 5. CDR3 coding DNA: TGTGCCAGCAGCCAAGTCGGGACAGGGGGCAACGAAGCTTTCTTT. Amino acid sequence: CASSQVGTGGNEAFF.

This clone was observed a handful of times. CDR3 region: CASTSTGGYSPLHF. The CDR3 bases are TGTGCCAGCACCTCGACAGGGGGCTATTCACCCCTCCACTTT. V gene TRBV2 combines with J gene TRBJ1-6; 10 bases map to TRBD1. The ends lost 7 bases at V and 8 bases at J; junction bases unmatched: 5. CDR3 length: 14 residues. Germline CDR1 is SNHLY and CDR2 is FYNNEI.

CDR3 loop: CASRTPGRNTEAFF. CDR3 DNA: TGTGCCAGTAGAACCCCTGGCCGAAACACTGAAGCTTTCTTT. The chain combines TRBV19 with TRBJ1-1; no firm D call. V lost 6 bases and J 2 bases, leaving 13 bases between the germline ends. This CDR3 has 14 residues. The V gene's germline CDR1 is LNHDA and CDR2 SQIVND (reference sequence).

The rearrangement uses TRBV7-2 and TRBJ1-1; a weak D match, TRBD1 (6 bases). Germline V gene data show CDR1 as SGHTA and CDR2 as FQGNSA. The CDR3 has 13 residues. V gave up 6 bases and J gave up 3 bases, with 11 bases separating them. The CDR3 DNA reads TGTGCCAGCAGTTCCAGGGGAGACACTGAAGCTTTCTTT. Translation: CASSSRGDTEAFF.

In regard to this clone: The identical CDR3 is also encoded by other nucleotide sequences in the sample. V and J are TRBV12-3 or TRBV12-4 and TRBJ1-1, with D possibly matching TRBD1 (5 bases). Trimming removed 3 bases from V and 4 bases from J, with 9 bases in between. This CDR3 has 13 residues. The CDR3 is CASSFSGGTEAFF. CDR3 nucleotide sequence: TGTGCCAGCAGTTTCTCGGGGGGCACTGAAGCTTTCTTT.

The rearrangement joins TRBV14 to TRBJ2-3; 10 positions match TRBD2. The CDR3 consists of 16 residues. The trim removed 4 bases at V and 3 bases at J, leaving 7 bases unmatched. Germline-derived CDR1 and CDR2 are SGHDN and FVKESK. DNA of the CDR3: TGTGCCAGCAGCCTTCTACTAGCGGGGTCAACAGATACGCAGTATTTT. This gives the protein CASSLLLAGSTDTQYF.

The V and J genes are TRBV29-1 and TRBJ2-2, with TRBD1 identical over 12 bases. Germline trimming cut 7 bases from V and 3 bases from J; bases unmatched to any gene: 9. CDR1 and CDR2 from the germline V gene are SQVTM and ANQGSEA. The CDR3 is made up of 16 amino acids. Here the CDR3 DNA reads TGCAGCGGAGGGACAGGGGGCCTTAAGGACACCGGGGAGCTGTTTTTT. It codes for CSGGTGGLKDTGELFF.

The rearrangement uses TRBV7-2 and TRBJ1-4; 8 bases fit TRBD1. The CDR3 is made up of 14 amino acids. The ends lost 6 bases at V and 8 bases at J; junction bases unmatched: 8. From germline, CDR1 is SGHTA and CDR2 FQGNSA. This chain's CDR3 is CASRVGQGWEKLFF. The DNA of the CDR3 is TGTGCCAGCAGAGTTGGACAGGGCTGGGAAAAACTGTTTTTT.

This clone was found once. The chain combines TRBV6-6 with TRBJ1-2; TRBD1 matches 8 bases. Germline CDR1 is MNHNY and CDR2 is SVGAGI (reference sequence). The trim removed 2 bases at V and 8 bases at J, leaving 10 bases unmatched. The CDR3 totals 15 residues. The CDR3 sequence is CASSYEDRGYEGYTF. The CDR3 DNA reads TGTGCCAGCAGTTACGAAGACAGGGGTTATGAGGGCTACACCTTC.

The V gene is TRBV6-2 or TRBV6-3, the J gene TRBJ1-3; D remains unclear. Germline V gene sequence: CDR1 MNHEY, CDR2 SVGEGT. CDR3 length equals 13 residues. With 3 bases removed from V and 4 bases from J, the gap between germline ends came to 7 bases. Here the CDR3 reads CASSYFSGNTIYF. Written as DNA, the CDR3 is TGTGCCAGCAGTTATTTCTCCGGAAACACCATATATTTT.

The V gene is TRBV6-4, the J gene TRBJ1-2; no clear D. Trimming took off 1 base at V and 7 bases at J, with 13 bases between the two ends. Germline loops: CDR1 MRHNA, CDR2 SNTAGT. The length of the CDR3 is 14 residues. CDR3 sequence reads: CASSDFSRGGGYTF. CDR3 in DNA: TGTGCCAGCAGTGACTTTAGCCGAGGTGGTGGCTACACCTTC.

The table lists this clone with many counts. The rearrangement joins TRBV10-3 to TRBJ2-7, with a tentative D call TRBD2 (6 bases). The V end was cut by 0 bases, the J end by 5 bases, with 14 bases between. The CDR3 is made up of 15 amino acids. CDR1 is ENHRY, CDR2 SYGVKD, per germline. CDR3: CAISESEGVRNEQYF. CDR3 coding DNA: TGTGCCATCAGTGAGTCGGAGGGAGTAAGGAACGAGCAGTACTTC.

This chain links TRBV30 with TRBJ1-1; a possible D gene is TRBD1 (5 bases). Trimming took off 4 bases at V and 10 bases at J, with 19 bases between the two ends. The CDR3 totals 13 residues. Per the germline V gene, CDR1 is GTSNPN and CDR2 is SVGIG (reference sequence). This CDR3 reads CAWIQGGAMTAFF. The CDR3 DNA reads as TGTGCCTGGATCCAAGGCGGGGCCATGACAGCTTTCTTT.

The genes are TRBV28 and TRBJ1-2, with D possibly matching TRBD1 (5 bases). Germline CDR1 is MDHEN and CDR2 is SYDVKM. This CDR3 is 13 amino acids long. The V end lost 5 bases, the J end lost 5 bases, and 12 bases lay between the germline ends. CDR3 residues: CASSQRGIYGYTF. The DNA for the CDR3 is TGTGCCAGCAGTCAGCGGGGGATTTATGGCTACACCTTC.

The chain carries TRBV1 and TRBJ2-3; TRBD2, as called in the table, went unchecked against the DNA. TRBV1 counts as a pseudogene. This CDR3 contains 19 residues. CDR3 DNA: TGCACCAGCAGCCAAGATAATGGGCGGGAGGGGAGGAGCACAGATACGCAGTATTTT. Its translation: CTSSQDNGREGRSTDTQYF.

The J gene is TRBJ1-1, the V gene TRBV7-2; tentative D call: TRBD1 (5 bases). Germline V gene data show CDR1 as SGHTA and CDR2 as FQGNSA. The V and J ends lost 6 bases and 0 bases respectively, with 11 bases between them. CDR3 length: 14 residues. The chain's CDR3 is CASRGVWMNTEAFF. In DNA, the CDR3 is TGTGCCAGCAGAGGGGTTTGGATGAACACTGAAGCTTTCTTT.

This clone has just one count. J is TRBJ1-2 and V is TRBV14; 9 bases are shared with TRBD1. The CDR3 has 17 residues. Germline V gene sequence: CDR1 SGHDN, CDR2 FVKESK. The junction had 10 bases not matched to a gene; V was cut back by 3 bases and J by 2 bases. The CDR3 bases are TGTGCCAGCAGCCAGCTTCCGGGACAGGGATTGAACTATGGCTACACCTTC. Encoded protein: CASSQLPGQGLNYGYTF.

This chain links TRBV6-5 with TRBJ1-3, with 7 bases that match TRBD1. This CDR3 contains 14 residues. Per germline, CDR1 MNHEY and CDR2 SVGAGI. V lost 10 bases, J lost 0 bases, and 6 bases stayed unmatched. The CDR3 nucleotides read TGTGCCACCGCCAGGGACAGCTCTGGAAACACCATATATTTT. The encoded protein is CATARDSSGNTIYF.

The chain uses TRBV18 and TRBJ1-2; 7 nucleotides line up with TRBD1. The germline V gene has CDR1 KGHSH and CDR2 LQKENI. The junction had 9 bases not matched to a gene; V was cut back by 3 bases and J by 8 bases. The CDR3 is made up of 14 amino acids. CDR3 sequence reads: CASSPGQGDWGYTF. CDR3 DNA sequence: TGTGCCAGCTCACCCGGCCAGGGGGACTGGGGCTACACCTTC.